This T cell receptor beta chain was retrieved from a study of OX40 agonist ivuxolimab in advanced cancers. Regarding the complete study: The costimulatory receptor OX40 (CD134) was targeted by ivuxolimab, a fully human IgG2 agonistic monoclonal antibody. Intravenous ivuxolimab was administered to patients every 2 weeks at six dose levels: 0.01, 0.1, 0.3, 1.5, 3 and 10 mg/kg. Of the roughly 51 patients in dose escalation, about 20 had hepatocellular carcinoma, roughly 15 had melanoma, 9 had renal cell carcinoma and 9 had head and neck cancer. The dose-escalation cohort was roughly 80% male with a mean age of around 64 years, ranging from roughly 23 to 85. Patients were allowed to have had prior anti-PD-1, anti-PD-L1 or anti-CTLA-4 therapy, and 30% to 50% of the dose-escalation patients had previously received checkpoint inhibitors. Partial responses occurred in three dose-escalation patients: two with cutaneous melanoma and one with hepatocellular carcinoma. Peripheral TCRbeta sequencing aimed to test whether ivuxolimab altered TCR sequence diversity and caused clonal T-cell expansion. The monotherapy dose-escalation portion (N of about 50 patients) of the phase I ivuxolimab trial is reported in the paper.

Reading the germline V gene gives CDR1 SGHTA and CDR2 FQGTGA. The cysteine opens and the phenylalanine closes a CDR3 of 13 amino acids. Only CDR3 DNA is held: 39 bases, read in frame from base 1. V and J are truncated by 5 bases and 8 bases respectively, leaving an intervening sequence of 15 bases. General findings and caveats noted by the study authors: Low levels of normalized T-cell clonal expansion were also shown by some nonresponding patients. After ivuxolimab, expanded clones were on average more numerous among CD8+ T cells than among CD4+ T cells. The antigen specificity of the peripheral T cells that underwent clonal expansion was not determined. In the 0.1-3.0 mg/kg groups, partial responders were among the patients with the lowest normalized peripheral clonal expansion, particularly in CD8+ T cells. At doses from 0.1 to 3.0 mg/kg, clonal expansion was seen in both CD4+ and CD8+ blood T cells between baseline and week 6.

The trial excluded patients who had a history of autoimmune disease or who were on systemic immunosuppression. Peripheral blood for TCR sequencing was collected from all dose cohorts at baseline, on cycle 4 day 1, and on cycle 7 day 1. The samples were taken from a phase I, first-in-human, multicenter, open-label dose-escalation trial of ivuxolimab. Adults with locally advanced or metastatic melanoma, renal cell, hepatocellular, or head and neck squamous cell carcinoma were enrolled in the trial. Before TCR sequencing, CD4+ T cells and CD8+ T cells were sorted from peripheral blood as separate populations. Comments on this clone: The antigen this receptor binds is unknown. Base qualities are not at hand, and no much larger clone is one base apart.

Genomic DNA was extracted from sorted cells for sequencing of the TCRbeta CDR3 region. TCRbeta CDR3 regions were sequenced using the immunoSEQ Assay. The source is immuneACCESS, and TCRdb retained only in-frame sequences with V and J called. Part of the clones is not carried over; for the studies checked, unresolved V genes explain less than half of this, and the remainder is unexplained. In this sample the table shows about 93,000 clones, around 92% of which occur a single time. Of the sample, around 0.5% falls within the top ten clones. The TCR originated in an adult with an advanced solid tumor such as melanoma, head and neck, liver or kidney cancer. The rearrangement combines TRBV7-3 with TRBJ1-2, and TRBD1 may be the D gene, going by 5 matching bases. Material: CD4+ or CD8+ T cells sorted from blood, obtained in a trial of the OX40 agonist ivuxolimab. The nucleotide sequence is given as TGTGCCAGCAGCACCCCCGGGGGGGACGGCTACACCTTC. This encodes CASSTPGGDGYTF.